This T cell receptor (beta chain) was documented in a study of cytomegalovirus exposure and HLA in healthy donors. This CDR3 spans 14 amino acids. In germline, CDR1 is SGHAT, CDR2 FQNNGV. V lost 2 bases and J 2 bases, leaving 10 bases between the germline ends. Regarding donors, all were healthy bone marrow donors. PCR was performed using 60 Vbeta and 13 Jbeta primers. Profiled with immunoSEQ multiplex PCR; TCRdb holds only in-frame clones, not every one. The profile covers over 110,000 clones, with around three quarters appearing a single time and approximately 5.6% taken by the ten largest. J is TRBJ2-7 and V is TRBV11-2, with unresolved D. Sequenced input: PBMCs. The sequence came from a woman aged 35 to 49 in good health and CMV-seropositive. Here the CDR3 reads CASSLQSGPYEQYF. DNA of the CDR3: TGTGCCAGCAGCTTACAGTCAGGCCCCTACGAGCAGTACTTC.